Following are 32 T cell receptor beta chains from one sample sequenced in a study of blood T cell repertoires in COVID-19. Measured with immunoSEQ multiplex PCR; TCRdb has only the in-frame clones, and not every one. Of approximately 130,000 clones listed, 80% to 90% are singletons. The material sequenced was peripheral blood. Receptors were obtained from a man between 65 and 85 years old with active or convalescent COVID-19.

The chain joins TRBV18 to TRBJ2-7; 11 bases are a match to TRBD2. Germline assignment: CDR1 KGHSH and CDR2 LQKENI. The CDR3 extends over 17 amino acids. Trimming at V came to 3 bases and at J to 2 bases, leaving 9 bases not matched to a gene. The CDR3 spells CASSPRLAGGFTYEQYF. The CDR3 bases are TGTGCCAGCTCACCTAGGTTAGCGGGAGGGTTCACCTACGAGCAGTACTTC.

J is TRBJ1-2 and V is TRBV28; 9 bases line up with TRBD1. Germline CDR1 is MDHEN and CDR2 is SYDVKM. This CDR3 is 15 amino acids long. After removal of 5 bases from V and 8 bases from J, the junction contained 12 bases not matched to a gene. For the CDR3, the DNA is TGTGCCAGCAGTGGCGGTGGACAGGGGCAACTCGGCTACACCTTC. Translation gives CASSGGGQGQLGYTF.

The gene calls are TRBV29-1 and TRBJ2-3; 7 bases are a match to TRBD2. J lost 2 bases, V lost 7 bases, and 6 bases had no gene match. CDR1 and CDR2 (germline): SQVTM, ANQGSEA. This CDR3 is built from 13 residues. The CDR3 DNA reads as TGCAGCGCCAGACTAGCCCTCACAGATACGCAGTATTTT. Translated, it gives CSARLALTDTQYF.

The V call is TRBV7-2, the J call TRBJ2-5, with D possibly TRBD1 on 5 matching bases. This CDR3 has 14 amino acids. The V gene lost 1 base and the J gene lost 5 bases, with 11 bases spanning the gap. Looked up from germline, CDR1 is SGHTA and CDR2 is FQGNSA. CDR3 sequence reads: CASSLVGVGETQYF. The DNA of the CDR3 is TGTGCCAGCAGCTTAGTAGGGGTTGGGGAGACCCAGTACTTC.

The V and J genes are TRBV23-1 and TRBJ2-7; 12 bases line up with TRBD2. TRBV23-1 is recorded as an ORF, its role being uncertain. This CDR3 is built from 17 residues. The ends lost 1 base at V and 4 bases at J; junction bases unmatched: 8. For the CDR3, the DNA is TGCGCCAGCAGTCAATTTCGCCTAGCGGGAGGGCAGTACGAGCAGTACTTC. Translating it yields CASSQFRLAGGQYEQYF.

V and J are TRBV18 and TRBJ2-7; possibly TRBD1 for D (6 bases). The CDR3 is made up of 16 amino acids. The germline V and J ends were trimmed by 1 base and 5 bases, with 18 bases remaining between them. Looked up from germline, CDR1 is KGHSH and CDR2 is LQKENI. CDR3 sequence: CASSPQMEQGIHEQYF. CDR3 DNA sequence: TGTGCCAGCTCACCACAAATGGAACAGGGCATCCACGAGCAGTACTTC.

The chain combines TRBV24-1 with TRBJ1-4, with 10 bases that match TRBD1. V shed 4 bases, J shed 7 bases, and the junction held 8 bases outside the gene matches. Germline V gene sequence: CDR1 KGHDR, CDR2 SFDVKD. This CDR3 has 16 residues. CDR3 nucleotides: TGTGCCACCAGTGAACCTCCGACAGGGGGCTCTGAAAAACTGTTTTTT. This gives the protein CATSEPPTGGSEKLFF.

The V and J genes are TRBV7-6 and TRBJ2-7; D possibly corresponds to TRBD2 (6 bases). The V gene's germline CDR1 is SGHVS and CDR2 FNYEAQ. V was trimmed by 4 bases and J by 7 bases, leaving 17 bases between them. The CDR3 covers 14 residues. In nucleotides, the CDR3 is TGTGCCAGCAGCTCCGGGACTCCCCGAATGGAGCAGTACTTC. Its protein is CASSSGTPRMEQYF.

This chain joins TRBV28 and TRBJ1-4; 9 nucleotides match TRBD1. The CDR3 sequence is 17 residues long. Germline CDR1 reads MDHEN; CDR2 reads SYDVKM. V lost 6 bases to trimming and J lost 7 bases; unmatched junction nucleotides: 15. The CDR3 bases are TGTGCCAGCAGATACAGGGGGCCCTGGGGGTCCGGTGAAAAACTGTTTTTT. It specifies CASRYRGPWGSGEKLFF.

This chain joins TRBV20-1 and TRBJ2-2; possible D gene TRBD2, 6 bases. Germline V CDR1 and CDR2: DFQATT, SNEGSKA (reference sequence). V lost 3 bases and J lost 1, with 9 bases in between. This CDR3 is built from 14 residues. CDR3 nucleotides: TGCAGTGCTAGTCCGGGAGTGAACACCGGGGAGCTGTTTTTT. This gives the protein CSASPGVNTGELFF.

J is TRBJ1-6 and V is TRBV23-1; 7 bases line up with TRBD1. TRBV23-1 is given ORF status, its function remaining uncertain. The CDR3 is 16 amino acids. The J segment lost 1 base and the V segment lost 4 bases, leaving 4 bases of the junction unmatched. The DNA for the CDR3 is TGCGCCAGCAGTCTTAGGGGGCAATCCTATAATTCACCCCTCCACTTT. Translating it yields CASSLRGQSYNSPLHF.

The rearrangement links TRBV5-8 to TRBJ1-1; no definite D call. Germline-derived CDR1 and CDR2 are SGHTS and YDEGEE. The V and J ends lost 1 base and 3 bases respectively, with 7 bases between them. This CDR3 is 13 amino acids long. CDR3 protein: CASSLNSYTEAFF. The DNA for the CDR3 is TGTGCCAGCAGCTTGAACAGCTACACTGAAGCTTTCTTT.

The chain has TRBV24-1 and TRBJ1-1; 8 nucleotides match TRBD1. Germline assignment: CDR1 KGHDR and CDR2 SFDVKD. This CDR3 comprises 13 residues. V lost 7 bases to trimming and J lost 4 bases; unmatched junction nucleotides: 4. In DNA, the CDR3 is TGTGCCACCAGGAGACAGGGGAGCACTGAAGCTTTCTTT. Protein: CATRRQGSTEAFF.

J is TRBJ1-3 and V is TRBV3-1 (or the pseudogene TRBV3-2), with 8 bases that match TRBD1. The germline V gene has CDR1 LGHDT and CDR2 YNNKEL (reference sequence). V lost 4 bases and J lost 4; bases outside the gene matches: 9. This CDR3 spans 16 amino acids. The CDR3 region has the DNA TGTGCCAGCAGCCGCGAGGACAGGGTCGCGGGAAACACCATATATTTT. Protein product: CASSREDRVAGNTIYF.

V gene TRBV2 combines with J gene TRBJ2-2; TRBD2 matches 14 bases. The junction had 3 bases not matched to a gene; V was cut back by 4 bases and J by 5 bases. Germline V gene lookup returns CDR1 SNHLY and CDR2 FYNNEI. The CDR3 consists of 16 residues. The CDR3: CASSGLAGGQTGELFF. CDR3 DNA sequence: TGTGCCAGCAGTGGACTAGCGGGAGGGCAAACCGGGGAGCTGTTTTTT. Filled out from reference TRBV2 and TRBJ2-2, the complete variable domain reads EPEVTQTPSHQVTQMGQEVILRCVPISNHLYFYWYRQILGQKVEFLVSFYNNEISEKSEIFDDQFSVERPDGSNFTLKIRSTKLEDSAMYFCASSGLAGGQTGELFFGEGSRLTVL.

This clone was seen a single time. The chain employs TRBV19 and TRBJ2-1; 8 bases line up with TRBD1. The CDR3 covers 15 residues. Germline assignment: CDR1 LNHDA and CDR2 SQIVND (reference sequence). Unmatched junction bases numbered 1, after V lost 3 bases and J lost 0 bases. Here the CDR3 reads CASSITGGSYNEQFF. CDR3 nucleotides: TGTGCCAGTAGTATCACAGGGGGCTCCTACAATGAGCAGTTCTTC.

In this sample, this clone turned up a few times. The rearrangement joins TRBV15 to TRBJ1-4, with a tentative D call TRBD1 (6 bases). The CDR3 is made up of 12 amino acids. V was shortened by 11 bases and J by 7 bases, with 14 bases between the two germline ends. Germline V gene lookup returns CDR1 LNHNV and CDR2 YYDKDF (reference sequence). The CDR3 spells CAVSGGSEKLFF. The CDR3 DNA reads as TGTGCCGTAAGCGGGGGCAGTGAAAAACTGTTTTTT.

This chain uses TRBV10-1 with TRBJ1-1; 8 bases are shared with TRBD1. The V gene end was trimmed by 6 bases and the J gene end by 1 base; junction bases not matched to a gene: 4. CDR1 and CDR2 from the germline V gene are WNHNN and SYGVQD (reference sequence). This CDR3 contains 14 residues. The CDR3 region is CASRSGQGNTEAFF. In DNA form, the CDR3 reads TGCGCCAGCAGGAGCGGACAGGGGAACACTGAAGCTTTCTTT.

V is TRBV28 and J is TRBJ2-3, with 7 positions matching TRBD2. Germline V gives CDR1 MDHEN, CDR2 SYDVKM. The V and J ends lost 6 bases and 2 bases, in that order; junction bases with no gene match: 14. The CDR3 is 17 amino acids. CDR3 sequence (DNA): TGTGCCAGCAGCACCCGCGGGCTAGCGGCTTTCACAGATACGCAGTATTTT. Translated, it gives CASSTRGLAAFTDTQYF.

The chain uses TRBV23-1 and TRBJ1-5; 11 bases agree with TRBD1. TRBV23-1 is assigned to the ORF class and has an uncertain function. The V segment lost 5 bases and the J segment 5 bases; nucleotides outside the gene matches: 2. The CDR3 sequence is 14 residues long. The DNA of the CDR3 is TGCGCCAGCAGTGGGGGACAGGGGGATCAGCCCCAGCATTTT. Translating gives CASSGGQGDQPQHF.

This sequence joins TRBV3-1 (or the pseudogene TRBV3-2) and TRBJ1-1, with D possibly being TRBD1 (6 bases). The ends were cut back, 0 bases at V and 4 bases at J, with 18 bases in the middle. The germline CDR1 and CDR2 sequences are LGHDT and YNNKEL (reference sequence). This CDR3 contains 17 residues. CDR3 in amino acids: CASSQDGGGHIGTEAFF. The CDR3 DNA is TGTGCCAGCAGCCAAGATGGCGGGGGGCATATCGGCACTGAAGCTTTCTTT.

The genes are TRBV7-3 and TRBJ2-1; 8 nucleotides match TRBD1. Germline V gene data show CDR1 as SGHTA and CDR2 as FQGTGA. This CDR3 has 14 residues. Unmatched junction bases numbered 4, after V lost 2 bases and J lost 7 bases. CDR3 in amino acids: CASSLLGQVNEQFF. The DNA of the CDR3 is TGTGCCAGCAGCTTATTGGGACAGGTGAATGAGCAGTTCTTC.

The CDR3 sequence is CASTAPGQGNYGYTF. Written as DNA, the CDR3 is TGTGCCAGCACCGCCCCGGGACAGGGGAACTATGGCTACACCTTC. The V and J genes are TRBV27 and TRBJ1-2; 10 nucleotides match TRBD1. The V gene's germline CDR1 is MNHEY and CDR2 SMNVEV (reference sequence). V was clipped by 7 bases and J by 2 bases; unmatched bases: 7. The CDR3 sequence is 15 residues long.

The rearrangement uses TRBV27 and TRBJ1-1; no firm D call. Trimming took off 7 bases at V and 1 base at J, with 10 bases between the two ends. CDR1 and CDR2 from the germline V gene are MNHEY and SMNVEV (reference sequence). CDR3 size: 13 residues. As DNA, the CDR3 is TGTGCCAGCACCCGGGGAGAGAACACTGAAGCTTTCTTT. As protein: CASTRGENTEAFF.

The rearrangement joins TRBV2 to TRBJ1-3, with 7 bases matching TRBD1. Trimming removed 6 bases from V and 1 base from J; junction bases left unmatched: 9. This CDR3 region has 16 residues. In germline, CDR1 is SNHLY, CDR2 FYNNEI. CDR3 nucleotide sequence: TGTGCCAGCAGGCAGGGGGGTGTGATTTCTGGAAACACCATATATTTT. This translates into CASRQGGVISGNTIYF.

Only one count was recorded for this clone. This chain's CDR3 is CASSENGSGGVLEQYF. The CDR3 nucleotides read TGTGCCAGCAGTGAAAACGGTAGCGGGGGGGTCCTCGAGCAGTACTTC. V and J are TRBV6-1 and TRBJ2-7; TRBD2 matches at 11 bases. Unmatched junction bases numbered 9, after V lost 2 bases and J lost 6 bases. This CDR3 comprises 16 residues. The germline V gene has CDR1 MNHNS and CDR2 SASEGT.

The J gene is TRBJ1-2, the V gene TRBV7-6; TRBD1 matches 7 bases. J lost 8 bases, V lost 1 base, and 4 bases had no gene match. In germline, CDR1 is SGHVS, CDR2 FNYEAQ. CDR3 size: 13 residues. CDR3 in DNA: TGTGCCAGCAGCTTAGGGCAGGGGGGCGGCTACACCTTC. This codes for CASSLGQGGGYTF. The complete variable domain, with remaining parts taken from reference TRBV7-6 and TRBJ1-2, reads GAGVSQSPRYKVTKRGQDVALRCDPISGHVSLYWYRQALGQGPEFLTYFNYEAQQDKSGLPNDRFSAERPEGSISTLTIQRTEQRDSAMYRCASSLGQGGGYTFGSGTRLTVV.

The genes are TRBV7-6 and TRBJ2-7; 7 bases align to TRBD1. CDR1 is SGHVS and CDR2 is FNYEAQ in the germline V gene. The trim removed 4 bases at V and 4 bases at J, leaving 10 bases unmatched. The CDR3 is made up of 15 amino acids. The CDR3 sequence: CASSWGTAAVYEQYF. CDR3 in DNA: TGTGCCAGCAGCTGGGGGACAGCGGCTGTGTACGAGCAGTACTTC.

In nucleotides, the CDR3 is TGTGCCAGCAGTTTTAGGACAGGAGTTCCCTATGGCTACACCTTC. As protein: CASSFRTGVPYGYTF. J is TRBJ1-2 and V is TRBV28; 7 bases agree with TRBD1. The germline V gene has CDR1 MDHEN and CDR2 SYDVKM. The CDR3 spans 15 residues. After removal of 3 bases from V and 4 bases from J, the junction contained 8 bases not matched to a gene.

The genes are TRBV6-1 and TRBJ1-5; 7 bases match TRBD1. With 8 bases clipped from V and 7 bases from J, the junction kept 5 bases outside the gene matches. The CDR3 covers 12 residues. The germline gives CDR1 MNHNS, CDR2 SASEGT. In DNA, the CDR3 is TGTGCCAGCCAACAGGGGAGCCAGCCCCAGCATTTT. It specifies CASQQGSQPQHF.

The chain recombines TRBV18 with TRBJ1-1; D is perhaps TRBD1 (5 bases). Trimming shortened V by 3 bases and J by 1 base, and 18 bases separated the two germline ends. The germline gives CDR1 KGHSH, CDR2 LQKENI. CDR3 size: 17 residues. Written as DNA, the CDR3 is TGTGCCAGCTCACCCTTAACCGGGACTCCGACGAACACTGAAGCTTTCTTT. It encodes CASSPLTGTPTNTEAFF.

The V and J genes are TRBV7-3 and TRBJ1-1; tentative D call: TRBD1 (6 bases). Between the trimmed V and J ends, which lost 5 bases and 0 bases, there was a span of 13 bases. This CDR3 is 15 amino acids long. CDR1 is SGHTA and CDR2 is FQGTGA in the germline V gene. Here the CDR3 DNA reads TGTGCCAGCAGCCCGCAACAGGGACTGAACACTGAAGCTTTCTTT. It translates to CASSPQQGLNTEAFF.